The 12 T cell receptor beta chains presented below share a single source sample, sequenced in a study of T-cell reconstitution after alpha-beta-depleted transplantation in children (dated by TCRdb to about 2016). The library came from PCR. For sequencing, an Illumina HiSeq 2500 was employed. TCR library preparation used molecular barcoding, with unique molecular identifiers applied to normalize quantification of the TCRbeta repertoire. Starting from the raw public reads, TCRdb applied fastp trimming at Q25, assembled clones with MiXCR and retained in-frame beta chains. Rows matching on CDR3 protein sequence are summarized as one entry with the most common DNA and genes. In this sample the table shows around 600,000 distinct CDR3 sequences, 15% to 20% of which occur a single time. The top ten hold approximately 1% of the sample. This specimen was PBMCs from the stem cell graft donor, taken from the stem cell graft. Receptor source: a human donor who donated a stem cell graft to a child with acute myeloid leukemia.

In this sample, this clonotype turned up a few times. The chain combines TRBV12-3 or TRBV12-4 with TRBJ2-2, with 9 positions matching TRBD1. V lost 5 bases and J lost 5; bases outside the gene matches: 6. There are 15 residues in the CDR3. The CDR3 region is CASSTDRGGTGELFF. CDR3 DNA sequence: TGTGCCAGCAGTACCGACAGGGGGGGAACCGGGGAGCTGTTTTTT.

This clonotype was found many times. The rearrangement uses TRBV28 and TRBJ2-5; 8 bases map to TRBD2. V was pared by 5 bases and J by 5 bases, with 13 bases of the junction left unmatched. The CDR3 runs 16 residues. CDR1 is MDHEN and CDR2 is SYDVKM in the germline V gene. This CDR3 reads CASSPISARGVETQYF. In DNA form, the CDR3 reads TGTGCCAGCAGTCCTATATCTGCGCGGGGGGTTGAGACCCAGTACTTC.

This clonotype was seen many times. The CDR3 reads CSVTGTSGVSYEQYF. For the CDR3, the DNA is TGCAGCGTAACCGGGACTAGCGGGGTATCCTACGAGCAGTACTTC. The J gene is TRBJ2-7, the V gene TRBV29-1; TRBD2 matches 13 bases. Trimming cost V 6 bases and J 1 base; bases outside gene matches: 6. There are 15 residues in the CDR3. CDR1 is SQVTM, CDR2 ANQGSEA, per germline.

This clonotype has at least ten counts. The genes are TRBV5-4 and TRBJ2-3, with 8 bases aligning to TRBD1. The V gene's germline CDR1 is SGHNT and CDR2 YYREEE (reference sequence). Trimming cost V 4 bases and J 0 bases; bases outside gene matches: 4. The CDR3 is 15 amino acids. CDR3 nucleotides: TGTGCCAGCAGCGCGGGACAGGTTAGCACAGATACGCAGTATTTT. Its protein product is CASSAGQVSTDTQYF.

The chain couples TRBV7-2 to TRBJ1-1; D might be TRBD1 (5 bases). CDR3 length: 13 residues. The V and J ends lost 3 bases and 12 bases respectively, with 17 bases between them. Germline CDR1 reads SGHTA; CDR2 reads FQGNSA. CDR3 coding DNA: TGTGCCAGCAGCTTGCAACTCGGAGGGGTATCTTTCTTT. It specifies CASSLQLGGVSFF.

The V call is TRBV12-3 or TRBV12-4, the J call TRBJ1-1; 10 bases match TRBD1. This CDR3 has 15 residues. Germline trimming cut 7 bases from V and 1 base from J; bases unmatched to any gene: 6. The CDR3 here is CASNVRTGGNTEAFF. DNA of the CDR3: TGTGCCAGCAACGTACGGACAGGGGGGAACACTGAAGCTTTCTTT.

This clonotype has just a few counts. CDR3 in amino acids: CASSSALALRHNEQFF. Here the CDR3 DNA reads TGTGCCAGCAGTTCCGCCCTAGCCTTACGACACAATGAGCAGTTCTTC. The V and J genes are TRBV27 and TRBJ2-1; D is perhaps TRBD2 (5 bases). V gave up 4 bases and J gave up 5 bases, with 18 bases separating them. This CDR3 region has 16 residues. Germline V gene data show CDR1 as MNHEY and CDR2 as SMNVEV (reference sequence).

This clonotype appeared a few times. The rearrangement links TRBV5-5 to TRBJ1-1; D uncertain. V lost 3 bases and J 3 bases, leaving 12 bases between the germline ends. Germline CDR1 SGHKS, CDR2 YYEKEE (reference sequence). CDR3 size: 14 residues. The CDR3 DNA reads as TGTGCCAGCAGCTCGGTTGATTTATACACTGAAGCTTTCTTT. Translating it yields CASSSVDLYTEAFF.

The chain links TRBV20-1 to TRBJ1-1; D gene uncertain. The V gene's germline CDR1 is DFQATT and CDR2 SNEGSKA (reference sequence). The CDR3 length is 13 residues. Deletions cut 1 base from V and 1 base from J, with 7 bases between. The DNA of the CDR3 is TGCAGTGCTAGAGCGGCCCAGAACACTGAAGCTTTCTTT. Protein product: CSARAAQNTEAFF.

The chain employs TRBV30 and TRBJ2-5; D unclear. Germline CDR1 and CDR2: GTSNPN and SVGIG (reference sequence). The CDR3 has 12 residues. Trimming stripped 4 bases from V and 4 bases from J, with 10 bases between. DNA for the CDR3: TGTGCCTGGAACCCGCCGGGAGAGACCCAGTACTTC. Protein product: CAWNPPGETQYF. The variable domain in full, completed from reference TRBV30 and TRBJ2-5, reads SQTIHQWPATLVQPVGSPLSLECTVEGTSNPNLYWYRQAAGRGLQLLFYSVGIGQISSEVPQNLSASRPQDRQFILSSKKLLLSDSGFYLCAWNPPGETQYFGPGTRLLVL.

This chain connects TRBV25-1 to TRBJ1-2; 7 bases fit TRBD1. The CDR3 sequence is 13 residues long. From germline, CDR1 is MGHDK and CDR2 SYGVNS. The V segment lost 2 bases and the J segment 4 bases; nucleotides outside the gene matches: 1. The CDR3 bases are TGTGCCAGCAGTGAACACAGGGGCTATGGCTACACCTTC. Translation: CASSEHRGYGYTF.

The chain has TRBV4-3 and TRBJ2-2; no clear D. Germline CDR1 and CDR2: LGHNA and YSLEER. V lost 0 bases to trimming and J lost 4 bases, with 9 bases between them. CDR3 length equals 15 residues. CDR3 residues: CASSQDGYLTGELFF. The CDR3 bases are TGCGCCAGCAGCCAAGACGGATACCTCACCGGGGAGCTGTTTTTT.